Given below is one T cell receptor (beta chain) in context. The table lists this clonotype with many counts. Its antigen is still unknown. Base qualities are not at hand, and no much larger clone is one base apart. Reading from cysteine to phenylalanine, the CDR3 counts 16 amino acids. Only the CDR3 DNA stays, 48 bases, in frame from base 1. Unmatched junction bases come to 8, with V trimmed by 5 bases and J by 4 bases. The library was prepared using RT-PCR. Instrument on record: NextSeq 550. TCRdb reran the public reads through fastp at Q25 and MiXCR, keeping productive beta chains. Merged by CDR3 protein, the rows form single entries marked with the most common genes and DNA. This sample gives about a million distinct CDR3 sequences in total; 18% of them show up just once. The ten biggest clones cover roughly 6% of the sample. The sample originates from a study of patients and donors after allogeneic stem cell transplantation (dated by TCRdb to the early 2020s).

The V and J genes are TRBV12-3 or TRBV12-4 and TRBJ1-3; TRBD1 matches 10 bases in the middle. This TCR came from a human donor who was either an allogeneic HSCT recipient or a stem cell or donor lymphocyte infusion donor (not recorded which). It is not recorded whose cells these are; they may come from a transplant donor. Sample: blood, either unsorted or a sorted T cell fraction (not recorded which). The nucleotide sequence is TGTGCCAGCAGTCAACCGGGACAGGGGATCGGAAACACCATATATTTT. Translated, this is CASSQPGQGIGNTIYF.